Each of the 15 T cell receptor beta chains below was sequenced from the same sample in a study of spatial heterogeneity in lung cancer. The sample's time point: sample taken at primary tumor resection. Unsorted whole RNA from tumor, nontumor lung or frozen PBMC underwent sequencing. One entry per CDR3 protein results from TCRdb running MiXCR on the 5' RACE reads. Of about 7,500 distinct CDR3 sequences listed, 3.5% to 5% are singletons. Sequencing used normal lung tissue next to the tumor, obtained at surgery. These receptors all stem from a female donor with early-stage non-small cell lung cancer.

This clonotype was counted many times. The library was built for alpha chains, so this beta chain is an off-target read and its size means little. The gene calls are TRBV7-8 and TRBJ1-6, with D unresolved. From germline, CDR1 is SGHVS and CDR2 FQNEAQ. This CDR3 has 14 amino acids. The V end lost 5 bases, the J end lost 9 bases, and 14 bases lay between the germline ends. The CDR3 DNA reads as TGTGCCAGCAGCCCGATTGGGCTGGGTTCACCCCTCCACTTT. Its translation: CASSPIGLGSPLHF.

This clonotype ranks as medium-sized (0.01 to 0.1%). The size of this beta chain means little, since it is a stray read in a library made for alpha chains. V gene TRBV28 combines with J gene TRBJ1-2, with D possibly being TRBD1 (6 bases). Germline values: CDR1 MDHEN, CDR2 SYDVKM. The CDR3 runs 14 residues. Between the trimmed V and J ends, which lost 2 bases and 8 bases, there was a span of 15 bases. CDR3 DNA sequence: TGTGCCAGCAGTTTAAGGGGGACCGGGAAAGGCTACACCTTC. Translated: CASSLRGTGKGYTF.

This clonotype was counted many times. This beta chain appears as a stray read in a library generated for alpha chains; its size is not informative. This sequence joins TRBV5-1 and TRBJ2-5, with TRBD1 identical over 7 bases. This CDR3 spans 15 amino acids. From germline, CDR1 is SGHRS and CDR2 YFSETQ. Trimming removed 0 bases from V and 1 base from J; junction bases left unmatched: 3. CDR3 region: CASSLGPGGQETQYF. In DNA, the CDR3 is TGCGCCAGCAGCTTGGGGCCAGGGGGCCAAGAGACCCAGTACTTC.

The table lists this clonotype with many counts. This beta chain is a stray sequence in a library constructed for alpha chains; its clone size is not meaningful. The J gene is TRBJ2-7, the V gene TRBV5-4; D unresolved. Between the trimmed V and J ends, which lost 0 bases and 6 bases, there was a span of 10 bases. The CDR3 loop spans 13 amino acids. The germline V gene has CDR1 SGHNT and CDR2 YYREEE (reference sequence). In DNA form, the CDR3 reads TGTGCCAGCAGCTTGGTATCCGGCCGCGAGCAGTACTTC. This encodes CASSLVSGREQYF.

This clonotype was recorded many times. Found in a library prepared for alpha chains, this beta chain is an off-target read, and its abundance has little meaning. The chain has TRBV6-2 or TRBV6-3 and TRBJ2-7, with no clear D. V was clipped by 6 bases and J by 6 bases, with 12 bases between them. Germline V lookup: CDR1 MNHEY, CDR2 SVGEGT. CDR3 length equals 12 residues. CDR3 region: CASSPFRAEQYF. The CDR3 bases are TGTGCCAGCAGCCCTTTTAGGGCCGAGCAGTACTTC.

This clonotype occurred many times. The library was designed around alpha chains, so this beta chain is a stray read whose abundance carries little weight. J is TRBJ2-5 and V is TRBV12-5; TRBD1 aligns across 7 bases. The CDR3 has 14 amino acids. Trimming cost V 3 bases and J 5 bases; bases outside gene matches: 6. The germline V gene encodes CDR1 LGHNT and CDR2 FRNRAP. The CDR3: CASGLNARGETQYF. The CDR3 coding sequence is TGTGCTAGTGGTTTAAACGCCAGGGGGGAGACCCAGTACTTC.

This clonotype has at least ten counts. A library prepared for alpha chains yielded this beta chain as an off-target read; its size is of little meaning. The chain couples TRBV2 to TRBJ1-2, with 11 positions matching TRBD1. The V segment lost 5 bases and the J segment 7 bases; nucleotides outside the gene matches: 3. CDR3 length equals 13 residues. The germline CDR1 and CDR2 sequences are SNHLY and FYNNEI. CDR3 loop: CASSWGQGGGYTF. In DNA, the CDR3 is TGTGCCAGCAGTTGGGGACAGGGGGGTGGCTACACCTTC.

In its sample, this clonotype was seen many times. This beta chain is off target for a library built for alpha chains, so its abundance means little. The chain couples TRBV5-5 to TRBJ1-6, with TRBD1 as a possible D gene (5 bases). With 2 bases removed from V and 7 bases from J, the gap between germline ends came to 19 bases. This CDR3 is 17 amino acids long. CDR1 and CDR2 (germline): SGHKS, YYEKEE (reference sequence). This CDR3 is CASSLPGTQVRNSPLHF. The CDR3, as DNA: TGTGCCAGCAGCTTACCCGGGACGCAGGTCAGAAATTCACCCCTCCACTTT.

This clonotype has a count of ten or more. The library was built for alpha chains, so this beta chain is an off-target read and its size means little. The chain couples TRBV5-1 to TRBJ1-4, with no clear D. CDR1 and CDR2 (germline): SGHRS, YFSETQ. This CDR3 has 15 amino acids. Trimming took 4 bases from V and 4 from J, leaving 14 bases between them. DNA for the CDR3: TGCGCCAGCAGCCCCGAGGCACAGCTTAATGAAAAACTGTTTTTT. This encodes CASSPEAQLNEKLFF. Using reference TRBV5-1 and TRBJ1-4 for the parts outside the CDR3, the full variable domain is KAGVTQTPRYLIKTRGQQVTLSCSPISGHRSVSWYQQTPGQGLQFLFEYFSETQRNKGNFPGRFSGRQFSNSRSEMNVSTLELGDSALYLCASSPEAQLNEKLFFGSGTQLSVL.

This clonotype was recorded at least ten times. This beta chain came through as a stray read in a library set up for alpha chains, and its size says little. J is TRBJ1-1 and V is TRBV12-3 or TRBV12-4; D gene unclear. Trimming took 2 bases from V and 5 from J, leaving 9 bases between them. The CDR3 loop spans 13 amino acids. CDR3 nucleotide sequence: TGTGCCAGCAGTTTAAGGCATGGGACTGAAGCTTTCTTT. As protein: CASSLRHGTEAFF.

This clonotype occurred a few times. This beta chain slipped into a library made for alpha chains as a stray read, so its size is not meaningful. The chain couples TRBV6-4 to TRBJ2-2; tentative D call: TRBD2 (6 bases). This CDR3 has 15 residues. Germline CDR1 and CDR2: MRHNA and SNTAGT. Trimming took off 4 bases at V and 5 bases at J, with 14 bases between the two ends. The CDR3 sequence: CASSAASAPTGELFF. DNA for the CDR3: TGTGCCAGCAGTGCGGCTAGCGCACCAACCGGGGAGCTGTTTTTT.

By share of the sample, this clonotype is medium-sized (0.01 to 0.1%). This beta chain lies outside the target of a library built for alpha chains; its clone size means little. This sequence joins TRBV12-3 or TRBV12-4 and TRBJ1-5; no definite D call. This CDR3 contains 13 residues. Between the trimmed V and J ends, which lost 5 bases and 7 bases, there was a span of 12 bases. DNA of the CDR3: TGTGCCAGCAGTCCTTATTCGGCCCAGCCCCAGCATTTT. It encodes CASSPYSAQPQHF.

This clonotype was counted at least ten times. This could be a read error, since a much larger clone is one nucleotide away. A library prepared for alpha chains yielded this beta chain as an off-target read; its size is of little meaning. The chain recombines TRBV14 with TRBJ2-7; D gene uncertain. Germline CDR1 is SGHDN and CDR2 is FVKESK. The CDR3 length is 11 residues. The V end was cut by 0 bases, the J end by 6 bases, with 3 bases between. The CDR3 bases are TGTGCCAGCAGCCAAGAGGGCGAGCAGTACTTC. Residues: CASSQEGEQYF.

This clonotype has at least ten counts. This beta chain turned up in a library designed for alpha chains; as an off-target read, its abundance says little. The chain employs TRBV29-1 and TRBJ1-4, with D perhaps matching TRBD1 (5 bases). CDR1 and CDR2 from the germline V gene are SQVTM and ANQGSEA. With 0 bases removed from V and 2 bases from J, the gap between germline ends came to 13 bases. The CDR3 loop spans 16 amino acids. Here the CDR3 DNA reads TGCAGCGTTGAAGACGTTTTCGGGACGACTAATGAAAAACTGTTTTTT. It codes for CSVEDVFGTTNEKLFF.

This clonotype has a count of ten or more. This beta chain is an off-target read within a library intended for alpha chains, so its frequency means little. The chain links TRBV19 to TRBJ1-4; D ambiguous. The germline CDR1 and CDR2 sequences are LNHDA and SQIVND (reference sequence). CDR3 size: 13 residues. V was clipped by 4 bases and J by 10 bases, with 13 bases between them. For the CDR3, the DNA is TGTGCCAGTAGTACCTCGGGGTCAGGAAAACTGTTTTTT. Protein: CASSTSGSGKLFF.